What follows are 3 T cell receptor beta chains derived from one specimen sequenced in a study of blood T cells in healthy people across ages. A second PCR, run for about 7 to 11 cycles, used a sample-barcoded 5' primer plus a J-beta primer mix. TCRdb fed the 5' RACE reads into MiXCR, producing one record per CDR3 protein. The sample has 1,500,000 or so distinct CDR3 sequences; 40% to 45% are singletons. Sequencing was carried out using blood. These TCRs come from a woman between 18 and 30 years old in good health.

This CDR3 is CASSSTGGSQETQYF. The CDR3 DNA is TGTGCCAGCAGCTCTACGGGAGGCTCCCAAGAGACCCAGTACTTC. The J gene is TRBJ2-5, the V gene TRBV4-2, with 7 bases matching TRBD2. V lost 5 bases and J lost 1; bases outside the gene matches: 7. CDR3 size: 15 residues. Germline V gene lookup returns CDR1 LGHNA and CDR2 YNFKEQ.

This clonotype occurred a few times. The chain joins TRBV7-2 to TRBJ2-1; D may match TRBD1 or TRBD2 (5 bases each). Per germline, CDR1 SGHTA and CDR2 FQGNSA. The CDR3 runs to 15 residues. V was clipped by 5 bases and J by 1 base, with 12 bases between them. The CDR3 DNA sequence: TGTGCCAGCAGCCGCAGGGAGAGGTCCTACAATGAGCAGTTCTTC. The encoded protein is CASSRRERSYNEQFF.

This chain joins TRBV4-1 and TRBJ2-1; 7 bases line up with TRBD2. CDR1 and CDR2 (germline): MGHRA, YSYEKL. Losses at the gene ends were 0 bases for V and 6 bases for J; bases not matched to a gene: 5. This CDR3 region has 15 residues. CDR3 residues: CASSQDLGGGNEQFF. CDR3 bases: TGCGCCAGCAGCCAAGATTTGGGGGGGGGCAATGAGCAGTTCTTC.